The rows below give T cell receptor beta chains drawn from one sample of a study of shared clonotypes between healthy human individuals. Data came from immunoSEQ multiplex PCR; TCRdb stores just in-frame clones and leaves some out. The sample lists 1,500,000 or so clones; roughly 96% were seen once. The material sequenced was naive CD4+ T cells sorted from blood. The receptor source for this set is a man aged 30-40 years in good health. Each CDR3 is given with its conserved first and last residue. The order of the fields is CDR3 length, J gene, D gene, clone size, V gene, CDR3 DNA, CDR3 protein. The D gene is left open where the match is weak. Expanded clones get a size class; other rows say once, few or many, or leave the size out.

14	TRBJ2-7	NA	NA	TRBV30	TGTGCCTGGAGTGTAGGGGGTATGATCTACGAGCAGTACTTC	CAWSVGGMIYEQYF
13	TRBJ1-2	TRBD1	NA	TRBV13	TGTGCCAGCAGCTTAGCAGGGACAGGGCGCCACACCTTC	CASSLAGTGRHTF
15	TRBJ1-2	TRBD1	NA	TRBV27	TGTGCCAGCAGGGTGGGGGCGGGACAGGTCTATGGCTACACCTTC	CASRVGAGQVYGYTF
16	TRBJ2-7	TRBD2	NA	TRBV7-2	TGTGCCAGCAGGAGGACTAGCGGGAGGGCCTCCTACGAGCAGTACTTC	CASRRTSGRASYEQYF
15	TRBJ1-5	NA	once	TRBV19	TGTGCCAGTAGTATAAGGCCCGGGGCAGATCAGCCCCAGCATTTT	CASSIRPGADQPQHF
15	TRBJ2-5	NA	NA	TRBV7-7	TGTGCTAGCAGCCCCAGGCCAGCGGCGGGGTCGCCCCAGTACTTC	CASSPRPAAGSPQYF
16	TRBJ2-7	TRBD2	NA	TRBV6-1	TGTGCCAGCAGTGAAGGACTAGCAGCCCTCTCCTACGAGCAGTACTTC	CASSEGLAALSYEQYF
17	TRBJ2-1	TRBD2	NA	TRBV7-3	TGTGCCAGCAGCCAAAGGTCGCGACTAGCGCTAAACAATGAGCAGTTCTTC	CASSQRSRLALNNEQFF
16	TRBJ2-1	TRBD1	NA	TRBV10-1	TGCGCCAGCAGTGAGTCCGGACAGGGAATGTACAATGAGCAGTTCTTC	CASSESGQGMYNEQFF
14	TRBJ2-2	NA	NA	TRBV7-2	TGTGCCAGCAGCTTAGACTCGAACACCGGGGAGCTGTTTTTT	CASSLDSNTGELFF
10	TRBJ1-5	NA	NA	TRBV20-1	TGCAGTGCTAGCGGTCAGCCCCAGCATTTT	CSASGQPQHF
12	TRBJ1-1	NA	NA	TRBV10-3	TGTGCCATCAGTGGAGGGAACACTGAAGCTTTCTTT	CAISGGNTEAFF
15	TRBJ1-1	NA	NA	TRBV5-1	TGCGCCAGCAGCCTTATCCAAACGGGGGGCACTGAAGCTTTCTTT	CASSLIQTGGTEAFF
11	TRBJ1-1	NA	NA	TRBV29-1	TGCAGCGTCCATGGGACCTATGAAGCTTCCTTT	CSVHGTYEASF
13	TRBJ2-1	TRBD2	NA	TRBV9	TGTGCCAGCAGCGTAGGGGAGGGGAAGGAGCAGTTCTTC	CASSVGEGKEQFF
15	TRBJ2-7	TRBD1	NA	TRBV28	TGTGCCAGCAGTTTAGTCGGACAGGGGGCGCGGGAGCAGTACTTC	CASSLVGQGAREQYF
12	TRBJ2-1	NA	NA	TRBV4-3	TGCGCCAGCAGCCACGGAGGAGGTGAGCAGTTCTTC	CASSHGGGEQFF
15	TRBJ1-5	TRBD1	NA	TRBV5-6	TGTGCCAGCAGCCCGAGGGCAGGGGGCGACCAGCCCCAGCATTTT	CASSPRAGGDQPQHF
15	TRBJ1-5	NA	NA	TRBV14	TGTGCCAGCAGCCAAGCAGGGAGCGGCAATCAGCCCCAGCATTTT	CASSQAGSGNQPQHF
15	TRBJ2-1	NA	NA	TRBV5-1	TGCGCCAGCAGCTTCCAGGACGACTCCTACAATGAGCAGTTCTTC	CASSFQDDSYNEQFF
14	TRBJ2-7	TRBD2	NA	TRBV28	TGTGCCAGCAGTTTACTAGCGGGAGGCTACGAGCAGTACTTC	CASSLLAGGYEQYF
15	TRBJ2-7	NA	NA	TRBV10-3	TGTGCCATCAGTGATTGGGGGGGGCGAGCCTACGAGCAGTACTTC	CAISDWGGRAYEQYF
17	TRBJ2-3	NA	once	TRBV19	TGTGCCAGTGTCAAAAGGGGGGCCTTCCCCCCCACAGATACGCAGTATTTT	CASVKRGAFPPTDTQYF
12	TRBJ2-3	NA	NA	TRBV1	TGCACCAGCAGCCAAGCGCGGAAAGCGCAGTATTTT	CTSSQARKAQYF
14	TRBJ1-1	NA	NA	TRBV11-1	TGTGCCAGCAGCCGGGGACCGCGTCACGCTGAAGCTTTCTTT	CASSRGPRHAEAFF
14	TRBJ2-2	TRBD2	NA	TRBV6-5	TGTGCCAGCAAGCGGGAGGGCCCCCACGGGGAGCTGTTTTTT	CASKREGPHGELFF
14	TRBJ1-2	TRBD1	once	TRBV19	TGTGCCAGTAGTCGGGGACAGCCTAACTATGGCTACACCTTC	CASSRGQPNYGYTF
15	TRBJ1-2	TRBD1	NA	TRBV7-9	TGTGCCAGCAGCTCCGGGACAGGGGGTTACTATGGCTACACCTTC	CASSSGTGGYYGYTF
16	TRBJ1-5	NA	NA	TRBV27	TGTGCCAGCAGTCCACTCCGGACGGCAGTCGGTCAGCCCCAGCATTTT	CASSPLRTAVGQPQHF
18	TRBJ2-3	NA	NA	TRBV4-1	TGCGCCAGCAGCCAAGAAGAGGGACAAGGCCCCCAGGGAGATACGCAGTATTTT	CASSQEEGQGPQGDTQYF
16	TRBJ2-7	NA	once	TRBV4-1	TGCGCCAGCAGCCAAGCAATTGCCGGACGGCGAGGGGAGCAGTACTTC	CASSQAIAGRRGEQYF
15	TRBJ2-1	TRBD2	NA	TRBV28	TGTGCCAGCAGTTCTAGCGGTGGCTCCTACAATGAGCAGTTCTTC	CASSSSGGSYNEQFF
15	TRBJ1-1	NA	NA	TRBV5-1	TGCGCCAGCAGGAAAGGGGCCCTCATGAACACTGAAGCTTTCTTT	CASRKGALMNTEAFF
17	TRBJ2-3	NA	NA	TRBV15	TGTGCCACCAGCAGAGATCAGGTCGCAGCCTTCACAGATACGCAGTATTTT	CATSRDQVAAFTDTQYF
14	TRBJ2-5	TRBD1	NA	TRBV14	TGTGCCAGCAGCCATTCGGGACAGGGGACGACCCAGTACTTC	CASSHSGQGTTQYF
13	TRBJ2-3	NA	NA	TRBV6-6	TGTGCCAGCAACTACGAGGCGGGGACCACGCAGTATTTT	CASNYEAGTTQYF
17	TRBJ2-1	NA	NA	TRBV18	TGTGCCAGCTCACGTCTTGGGAATGGGGCCCCCTACAATGAGCAGTTCTTC	CASSRLGNGAPYNEQFF
15	TRBJ2-3	NA	NA	TRBV6-1	TGTGCCAGCACTGAAAATCAGCGGGCCCTAGATACGCAGTATTTT	CASTENQRALDTQYF
14	TRBJ2-7	NA	NA	TRBV5-1	TGCGCCAGCAGCCCCCGCCTAGGGGAGAACGAGCAGTACTTC	CASSPRLGENEQYF
17	TRBJ1-4	TRBD1	NA	TRBV30	TGTGCCTGGAGTAGGGGGCCGGATGGATCAGCTAATGAAAAACTGTTTTTT	CAWSRGPDGSANEKLFF
14	TRBJ1-5	NA	NA	TRBV27	TGTGCCAGCAGTTTAATTCCTAGTGGTCAGCCCCAGCATTTT	CASSLIPSGQPQHF
15	TRBJ2-7	TRBD1	NA	TRBV7-8	TGTGCCAGCAGCTTAGTTCGGACAGGGACCTACGAGCAGTACTTC	CASSLVRTGTYEQYF
13	TRBJ2-2	TRBD2	NA	TRBV7-7	TGTGCTAGCAGCTTAGCGGGGACCGGGGAGCTGTTTTTT	CASSLAGTGELFF
15	TRBJ2-5	NA	NA	TRBV28	TGTGCCAGCAGCACTCGACAGGCGATTCAGAGGGCCCAGTACTTC	CASSTRQAIQRAQYF
11	TRBJ2-1	NA	NA	TRBV20-1	TGCAGTGTTCCCATTTACAATGAGCAGTTCTTC	CSVPIYNEQFF
15	TRBJ2-2	NA	once	TRBV6-1	TGTGCCAGCACCCGAGCGGGCGTGAACACCGGGGAGCTGTTTTTT	CASTRAGVNTGELFF
12	TRBJ2-7	NA	NA	TRBV5-8	TGTGCCAGCAGGCGGACGGTTTACGAGCAGTACTTC	CASRRTVYEQYF
15	TRBJ1-4	NA	once	TRBV21-1	TGTGCCAGCAGTCCTGGAAGTTCAACTAATGAAAAACTGTTTTTT	CASSPGSSTNEKLFF
15	TRBJ2-2	TRBD2	NA	TRBV10-3	TGTGCCATCAGTGAGTCCGCGGGAGACACCGGGGAGCTGTTTTTT	CAISESAGDTGELFF
11	TRBJ1-5	NA	NA	TRBV20-1	TGCAGTGCTGGGGGGGATCAGCCCCAGCATTTT	CSAGGDQPQHF
14	TRBJ1-1	NA	NA	TRBV27	TGTGCCAGCAGTTTTATTAATATGAACACTGAAGCTTTCTTT	CASSFINMNTEAFF
14	TRBJ1-4	NA	NA	TRBV28	TGTGCCAGCAGTAACCCCGGGGTTAATGAAAAACTGTTTTTT	CASSNPGVNEKLFF
14	TRBJ1-4	NA	NA	TRBV28	TGTGCCAGCACCCCACCCGGGGTTACTGAAAAACTGTTTTTT	CASTPPGVTEKLFF
17	TRBJ2-3	NA	NA	TRBV9	TGTGCCAGCAGCGTAGGAAGGAAACTGGCTAGCACAGATACGCAGTATTTT	CASSVGRKLASTDTQYF
14	TRBJ2-5	NA	NA	TRBV5-5	TGTGCCAGCAGCTTGGCCAGAGGGTGGGAGACCCAGTACTTC	CASSLARGWETQYF
16	TRBJ2-1	TRBD2	NA	TRBV7-9	TGTGCCAGCAGCTTAGAAGTCCTAGCGGGAGGCAATGAGCAGTTCTTC	CASSLEVLAGGNEQFF
19	TRBJ2-7	NA	NA	TRBV28	TGTGCCAGCACAGAGGACCCCTATGACTCTCTCCGTTCCTCCTACGAGCAGTACTTC	CASTEDPYDSLRSSYEQYF
16	TRBJ2-6	NA	NA	TRBV7-9	TGTGCCAGCAGCGGCCGACATTCCTCTGGGGCCAACGTCCTGACTTTC	CASSGRHSSGANVLTF